The rows below give T cell receptor beta chains drawn from one sample of a study of T cells in localized non-small cell lung cancer. Assay: immunoSEQ multiplex PCR; the TCRdb copy retains only in-frame clones and omits some. The table shows about 72,000 clones, with 70% to 90% occurring only once. Specimen: peripheral blood, collected before any cancer treatment. The receptors come from a female donor older than 55 with stage I lung adenocarcinoma. Both conserved end residues are part of each CDR3. Fields, in order: D gene, V gene, clone size, J gene, CDR3 DNA, CDR3 protein. D genes are given only for firm matches. Clone size, where shown, is once, few, many, or a class for clones that have expanded.

D: TRBD2
V: TRBV2
size: .
J: TRBJ2-3
DNA: TGTGCCAGCAGGGCTAGCGGGAGAAACACAGATACGCAGTATTTT
CDR3: CASRASGRNTDTQYF

D: .
V: TRBV9
size: .
J: TRBJ2-6
DNA: TGTGCCAGCAGAGGGTCCGGGGCCAACGTCCTGACTTTC
CDR3: CASRGSGANVLTF

D: .
V: TRBV4-2
size: few
J: TRBJ2-7
DNA: TGTGCCAGCAGCTTGCCCGGGCCATTCTACGAGCAGTACTTC
CDR3: CASSLPGPFYEQYF

D: .
V: TRBV5-1
size: once
J: TRBJ1-5
DNA: TGCGCCAGCAGCTTAGAACAGGGTCCCAATCAGCCCCAGCATTTT
CDR3: CASSLEQGPNQPQHF

D: TRBD1
V: TRBV6-1
size: .
J: TRBJ2-7
DNA: TGTGCCAGCAGTACCCGCGACAGGGGTATCTACGAGCAGTACTTC
CDR3: CASSTRDRGIYEQYF

D: .
V: TRBV5-6
size: .
J: TRBJ2-7
DNA: TGTGCCAGCAGCTTGGTACGGTTGGGAGGAGAGCAGTACTTC
CDR3: CASSLVRLGGEQYF

D: .
V: TRBV6-5
size: .
J: TRBJ1-1
DNA: TGTGCCAGCAGTTACTCGCGGCGGCGAAATATGGGAGCTTTCTTT
CDR3: CASSYSRRRNMGAFF

D: TRBD1
V: TRBV27
size: .
J: TRBJ2-7
DNA: TGTGCCAGCAGCCCTTGGACAGGGGGCTACGAGCAGTACTTC
CDR3: CASSPWTGGYEQYF

D: TRBD1
V: TRBV18
size: .
J: TRBJ1-1
DNA: TGTGCCAGCTCACCGGGACAGGGCCGCACTGAAGCTTTCTTT
CDR3: CASSPGQGRTEAFF

D: .
V: TRBV7-2
size: .
J: TRBJ2-2
DNA: TGTGCCAGCACCCGGGACGCCACTATCACCGGGGAGCTGTTTTTT
CDR3: CASTRDATITGELFF

D: .
V: TRBV30
size: .
J: TRBJ1-1
DNA: TGTGCCTGGAGTGTGGAGGACGTCACTGAAGCTTTCTTT
CDR3: CAWSVEDVTEAFF

D: TRBD1
V: TRBV7-3
size: .
J: TRBJ2-2
DNA: TGTGCCAGCAGCTCGGGGACAGGGGGCGCTTCAGGGGAGCTGTTTTTT
CDR3: CASSSGTGGASGELFF

D: TRBD1
V: TRBV18
size: .
J: TRBJ1-1
DNA: TGTGCCAGCTCACCACGACAGGGGGAGACTGAAGCTTTCTTT
CDR3: CASSPRQGETEAFF

D: .
V: TRBV5-1
size: medium-sized
J: TRBJ1-6
DNA: TGCGCCAGCAGCTCACAGGGAGGGAATTCACCCCTCCACTTT
CDR3: CASSSQGGNSPLHF

D: TRBD1
V: TRBV5-1
size: .
J: TRBJ1-1
DNA: TGCGCCAGCAGCTTGGCGAGCGCAGGGGGTACAACTGAAGCTTTCTTT
CDR3: CASSLASAGGTTEAFF

D: .
V: TRBV10-2
size: .
J: TRBJ1-1
DNA: TGCGCCAGCAGACAGGGTCTGAGCACTGAAGCTTTCTTT
CDR3: CASRQGLSTEAFF

D: .
V: TRBV27
size: .
J: TRBJ2-3
DNA: TGTGCCAGCGGCCCGGGGCTAGCGACAGATACGCAGTATTTT
CDR3: CASGPGLATDTQYF

D: TRBD1
V: TRBV7-9
size: .
J: TRBJ1-2
DNA: TGTGCCAGCAGCCCTGGGAGGGACAGGGTCATCTATGGCTACACCTTC
CDR3: CASSPGRDRVIYGYTF

D: TRBD2
V: TRBV4-1
size: .
J: TRBJ2-7
DNA: TGCGCCAGCAGCCAAGACACCGGCGGGAGAAACGAGCAGTACTTC
CDR3: CASSQDTGGRNEQYF

D: .
V: TRBV2
size: .
J: TRBJ2-1
DNA: TGTGCCAGCAGTGTGCGAGGCGCCCAGCAGTTCTTC
CDR3: CASSVRGAQQFF

D: .
V: TRBV19
size: few
J: TRBJ2-2
DNA: TGTGCCAGTAGTTTAAGTTTTAGCGGACTTGACGTGTTTTTT
CDR3: CASSLSFSGLDVFF

D: TRBD2
V: TRBV19
size: .
J: TRBJ2-7
DNA: TGTGCCAGTAGTAGGACTAGCGGGAGCCTAGACGAGCAGTACTTC
CDR3: CASSRTSGSLDEQYF

D: .
V: TRBV11-2
size: .
J: TRBJ2-7
DNA: TGTGCCAGCAGCTTAGGCAGAAACTACGAGCAGTACTTC
CDR3: CASSLGRNYEQYF

D: .
V: TRBV19
size: .
J: TRBJ2-2
DNA: TGTGCCAGTAGGGGGGGTATTTTCAACACCGGGGAGCTGTTTTTT
CDR3: CASRGGIFNTGELFF

D: .
V: TRBV18
size: .
J: TRBJ1-4
DNA: TGTGCCAGCTCAACACAGGCTTATGAAAAACTGTTTTTT
CDR3: CASSTQAYEKLFF

D: .
V: TRBV2
size: .
J: TRBJ2-3
DNA: TGTGCCAGCAGCCCGACAGACACAGATACGCAGTATTTT
CDR3: CASSPTDTDTQYF

D: TRBD1
V: TRBV27
size: .
J: TRBJ1-1
DNA: TGTGCCAGCAGTACAGGGGATTGGACTGAAGCTTTCTTT
CDR3: CASSTGDWTEAFF

D: TRBD1
V: TRBV2
size: .
J: TRBJ1-5
DNA: TGTGCCAGCAGTGACCCGGGACAGACGATTAGCAATCAGCCCCAGCATTTT
CDR3: CASSDPGQTISNQPQHF

D: .
V: TRBV7-2
size: .
J: TRBJ2-2
DNA: TGTGCCAGCAGCTTAAAAGCTAGCGCAACCGGGGAGCTGTTTTTT
CDR3: CASSLKASATGELFF

D: .
V: TRBV19
size: .
J: TRBJ1-3
DNA: TGTGCCAGTAGTAAAGGCTCTCTTGGGGGAAACACCATATATTTT
CDR3: CASSKGSLGGNTIYF

D: TRBD1
V: TRBV5-1
size: once
J: TRBJ2-5
DNA: TGCGCCAGCAGCTATGGGACAGGGCCGACGGGGGAGACCCAGTACTTC
CDR3: CASSYGTGPTGETQYF

D: TRBD1
V: TRBV7-9
size: .
J: TRBJ2-7
DNA: TGTGCCAGCAGTCACAGAGTGGGGACAGGGAGCAAGTACGAGCAGTACTTC
CDR3: CASSHRVGTGSKYEQYF

D: .
V: TRBV5-4
size: .
J: TRBJ1-4
DNA: TGTGCCAGCAGCTTGGCCGAAGGTTTTGGGGAAAAACTGTTTTTT
CDR3: CASSLAEGFGEKLFF

D: TRBD1
V: TRBV18
size: once
J: TRBJ1-1
DNA: TGTGCCAGCTTAAAGGACAGGGTAAACACTGAAGCTTTCTTT
CDR3: CASLKDRVNTEAFF

D: TRBD2
V: TRBV7-2
size: .
J: TRBJ2-5
DNA: TGTGCCAGCAGCTCCCGGCTAGCGGGCCTTGGGGAGACCCAGTACTTC
CDR3: CASSSRLAGLGETQYF

D: .
V: TRBV27
size: .
J: TRBJ1-3
DNA: TGTGCCAGCAGAGGTGGAAACACCATATATTTT
CDR3: CASRGGNTIYF

D: .
V: TRBV5-1
size: .
J: TRBJ1-1
DNA: TGCGCCAGCCAGCGGGGGAACACTGAAGCTTTCTTT
CDR3: CASQRGNTEAFF

D: TRBD2
V: TRBV6-6
size: .
J: TRBJ2-2
DNA: TGTGCCAGCAGTTACTCTCGACTAGCTTCCGGGGAGCTGTTTTTT
CDR3: CASSYSRLASGELFF

D: .
V: TRBV7-9
size: .
J: TRBJ1-4
DNA: TGTGCCAGCAGCTTAGCAGGGTCCAATGAAAAACTGTTTTTT
CDR3: CASSLAGSNEKLFF

D: .
V: TRBV30
size: .
J: TRBJ1-5
DNA: TGTGCCTGGAGTGCCTCAAACAGGGTTAATCAGCCCCAGCATTTT
CDR3: CAWSASNRVNQPQHF

D: TRBD2
V: TRBV4-2
size: .
J: TRBJ2-7
DNA: TGTGCCAGCAGCCAAGAGCGGGGGGGCCCCTACGAGCAGTACTTC
CDR3: CASSQERGGPYEQYF

D: TRBD1
V: TRBV5-4
size: once
J: TRBJ1-1
DNA: TGTGCCAGCAGCCGAGGACAGGGGGCCAAAAACACTGAAGCTTTCTTT
CDR3: CASSRGQGAKNTEAFF

D: TRBD2
V: TRBV5-1
size: .
J: TRBJ2-3
DNA: TGCGCCAGCAGCCGACTAGCGGGTAGCACAGATACGCAGTATTTT
CDR3: CASSRLAGSTDTQYF

D: TRBD1
V: TRBV29-1
size: .
J: TRBJ1-2
DNA: TGCAGCGTCGACATGACAGGGGGAACACCCTATGGCTACACCTTC
CDR3: CSVDMTGGTPYGYTF

D: .
V: TRBV2
size: .
J: TRBJ2-1
DNA: TGTGCCAGCGAAAACAATGAGCAGTTCTTC
CDR3: CASENNEQFF

D: .
V: TRBV10-1
size: .
J: TRBJ1-5
DNA: TGCGCCAGCAGTGAGTCTGGTCAGCCCCAGCATTTT
CDR3: CASSESGQPQHF

D: .
V: TRBV11-2
size: .
J: TRBJ2-7
DNA: TGTGCCAGCAGCTTAGCTCCGACAGGCCACCTCTCCTACGAGCAGTACTTC
CDR3: CASSLAPTGHLSYEQYF

D: .
V: TRBV7-8
size: .
J: TRBJ2-5
DNA: TGTGCCAGCAGCTACGGGCCGCAAGAGACCCAGTACTTC
CDR3: CASSYGPQETQYF

D: .
V: TRBV7-8
size: once
J: TRBJ2-7
DNA: TGTGCCAGCAGCCGTAATCGGTCACAGGTCTACGAGCAGTACTTC
CDR3: CASSRNRSQVYEQYF

D: TRBD2
V: TRBV5-4
size: .
J: TRBJ2-5
DNA: TGTGCCAGCAGCTCGGGACTAGCGGGGGCCTTACAAGAGACCCAGTACTTC
CDR3: CASSSGLAGALQETQYF

D: .
V: TRBV28
size: .
J: TRBJ2-3
DNA: TGTGCCAGCAGTTTAGGCGTAAATACGCAGTATTTT
CDR3: CASSLGVNTQYF

D: .
V: TRBV5-1
size: .
J: TRBJ1-1
DNA: TGCGCCAGCAGCCCGGCGGGGAACACTGAAGCTTTCTTT
CDR3: CASSPAGNTEAFF

D: TRBD2
V: TRBV7-8
size: .
J: TRBJ2-7
DNA: TGTGCCAGCAGCCCGCACCAATACCTAGCGGGAGGCTCCCGCGAGCAGTACTTC
CDR3: CASSPHQYLAGGSREQYF

D: .
V: TRBV29-1
size: .
J: TRBJ1-1
DNA: TGCAGCGTTGTAGGCAGGGGCGCGGTTACGGTGACTGAAGCTTTCTTT
CDR3: CSVVGRGAVTVTEAFF